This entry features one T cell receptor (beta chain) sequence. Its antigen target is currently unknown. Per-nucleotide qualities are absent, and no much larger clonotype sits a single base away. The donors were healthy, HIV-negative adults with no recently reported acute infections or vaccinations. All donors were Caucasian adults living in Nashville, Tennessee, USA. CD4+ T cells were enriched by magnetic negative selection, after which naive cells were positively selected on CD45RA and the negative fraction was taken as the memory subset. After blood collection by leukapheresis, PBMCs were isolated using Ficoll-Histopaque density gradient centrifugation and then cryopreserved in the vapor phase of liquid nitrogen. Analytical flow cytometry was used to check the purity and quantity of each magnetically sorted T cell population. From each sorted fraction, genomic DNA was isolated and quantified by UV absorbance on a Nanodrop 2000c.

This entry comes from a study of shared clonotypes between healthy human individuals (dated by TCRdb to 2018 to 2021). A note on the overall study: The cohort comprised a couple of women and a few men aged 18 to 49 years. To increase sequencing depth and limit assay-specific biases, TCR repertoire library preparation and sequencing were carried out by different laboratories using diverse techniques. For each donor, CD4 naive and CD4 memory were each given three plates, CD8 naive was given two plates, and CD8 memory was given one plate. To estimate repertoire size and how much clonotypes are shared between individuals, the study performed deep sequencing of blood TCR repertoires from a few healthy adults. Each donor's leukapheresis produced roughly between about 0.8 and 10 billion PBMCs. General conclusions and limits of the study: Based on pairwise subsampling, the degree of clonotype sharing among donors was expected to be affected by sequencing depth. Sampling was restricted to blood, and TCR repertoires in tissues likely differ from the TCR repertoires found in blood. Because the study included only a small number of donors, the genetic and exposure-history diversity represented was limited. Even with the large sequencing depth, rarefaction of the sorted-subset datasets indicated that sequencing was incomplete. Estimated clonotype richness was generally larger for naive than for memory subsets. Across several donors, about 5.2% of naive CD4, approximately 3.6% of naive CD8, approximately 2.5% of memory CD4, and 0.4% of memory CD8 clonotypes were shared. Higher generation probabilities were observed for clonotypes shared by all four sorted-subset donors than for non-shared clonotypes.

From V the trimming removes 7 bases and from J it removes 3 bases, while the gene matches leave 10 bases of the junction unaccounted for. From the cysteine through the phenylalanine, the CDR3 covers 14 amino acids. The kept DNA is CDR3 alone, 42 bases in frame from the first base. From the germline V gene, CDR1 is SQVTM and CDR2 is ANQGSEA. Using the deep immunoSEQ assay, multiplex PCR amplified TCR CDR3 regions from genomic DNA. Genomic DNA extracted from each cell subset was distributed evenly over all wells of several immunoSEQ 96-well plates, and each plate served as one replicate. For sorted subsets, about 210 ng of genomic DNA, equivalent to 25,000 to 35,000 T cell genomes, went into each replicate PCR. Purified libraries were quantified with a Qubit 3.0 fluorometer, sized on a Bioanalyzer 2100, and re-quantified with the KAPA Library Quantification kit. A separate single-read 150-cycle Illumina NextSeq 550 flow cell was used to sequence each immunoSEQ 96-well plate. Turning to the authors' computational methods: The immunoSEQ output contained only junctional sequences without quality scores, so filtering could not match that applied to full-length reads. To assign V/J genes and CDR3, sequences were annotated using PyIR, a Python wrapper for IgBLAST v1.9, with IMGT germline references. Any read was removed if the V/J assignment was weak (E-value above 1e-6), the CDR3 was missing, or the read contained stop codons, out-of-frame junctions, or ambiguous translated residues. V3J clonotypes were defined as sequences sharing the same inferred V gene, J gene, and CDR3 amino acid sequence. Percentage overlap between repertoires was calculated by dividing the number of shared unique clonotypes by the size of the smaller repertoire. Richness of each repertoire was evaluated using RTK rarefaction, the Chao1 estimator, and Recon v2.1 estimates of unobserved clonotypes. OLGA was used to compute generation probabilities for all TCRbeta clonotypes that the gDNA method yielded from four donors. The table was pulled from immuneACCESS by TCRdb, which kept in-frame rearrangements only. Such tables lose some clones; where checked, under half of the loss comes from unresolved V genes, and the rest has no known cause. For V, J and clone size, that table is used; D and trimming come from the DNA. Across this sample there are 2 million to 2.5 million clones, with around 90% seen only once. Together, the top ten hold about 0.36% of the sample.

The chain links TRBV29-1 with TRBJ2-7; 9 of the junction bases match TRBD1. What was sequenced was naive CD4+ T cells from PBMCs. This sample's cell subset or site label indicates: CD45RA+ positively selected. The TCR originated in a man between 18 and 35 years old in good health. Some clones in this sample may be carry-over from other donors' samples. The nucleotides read TGCAGCGCAAAAACCGGGACAGGGTACTACGAGCAGTACTTC. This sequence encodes CSAKTGTGYYEQYF.